The rows below give T cell receptor beta chains drawn from one sample of a study of molecular identifiers for immune sequencing clone quantification. A single record per CDR3 protein comes from TCRdb applying MiXCR to the PCR reads. The table shows about half a million distinct CDR3 sequences, with around 23% occurring only once. Sequencing was carried out using naive CD8+ T cells from blood, with Jurkat cell RNA spiked in. The receptor set was obtained from a human donor in good health. Some libraries in this study had Jurkat cell RNA spiked in. Both conserved end residues are part of each CDR3. Fields, in order: V gene, D gene, J gene, clone size, CDR3 protein, CDR3 DNA. D genes are given only for firm matches. Clone size, where shown, is once, few, many, or a class for clones that have expanded.

>TRBV7-9|.|TRBJ1-1|.
CASSFSDGEAFF
TGTGCCAGCAGCTTCTCGGACGGAGAAGCTTTCTTT
>TRBV3-1|TRBD2|TRBJ2-7|.
CASSQESAGDYEQYF
TGTGCCAGCAGCCAAGAATCGGCGGGAGACTACGAGCAGTACTTC
>TRBV29-1|.|TRBJ2-3|.
CSVAIRGGADTQCF
TGCAGCGTTGCAATCCGCGGTGGGGCAGATACGCAGTGTTTT
>TRBV7-9|.|TRBJ2-7|few
CASSPSLEGIGVTYEQYF
TGTGCCAGCAGCCCTAGCTTAGAAGGAATAGGTGTTACCTACGAGCAGTACTTC
>TRBV27|.|TRBJ2-7|.
CASSFWDGPYEQYF
TGTGCCAGCAGTTTCTGGGACGGCCCCTACGAGCAGTACTTC
>TRBV28|TRBD1|TRBJ1-5|few
CASNDRDLQPQHF
TGTGCCAGCAACGACAGGGACTTACAGCCCCAGCATTTT
>TRBV14|.|TRBJ2-3|many
CASSTTPYTDTQYF
TGTGCCAGCAGCACCACCCCTTACACAGATACGCAGTATTTT
>TRBV19|.|TRBJ2-2|.
CASMSRRNTGELFF
TGTGCCAGTATGTCCAGGCGGAACACCGGGGAGCTGTTTTTT
>TRBV28|.|TRBJ2-7|.
CASSLNKQYEQYF
TGTGCCAGCAGTTTGAACAAGCAGTACGAGCAGTACTTC
>TRBV12-3/TRBV12-4|TRBD2|TRBJ2-1|few
CASSLLAGGLLDNEQFF
TGTGCCAGCAGCTTACTAGCGGGGGGGCTTTTAGACAATGAGCAGTTCTTC
>TRBV5-1|TRBD1|TRBJ2-7|few
CASSTGTGSPYEQYF
TGCGCCAGCAGCACCGGGACAGGGTCTCCCTACGAGCAGTACTTC
>TRBV20-1|TRBD2|TRBJ2-3|.
CSARDWGTSGTDTQYF
TGCAGTGCTAGAGATTGGGGGACTAGCGGCACAGATACGCAGTATTTT
>TRBV13|TRBD1|TRBJ1-1|many
CASMALQGAGTEAFF
TGTGCCAGCATGGCACTACAGGGGGCCGGGACTGAAGCTTTCTTT
>TRBV7-9|TRBD2|TRBJ2-4|many
CAAGENIQYF
TGTGCCGCGGGAGAAAACATTCAGTACTTC
>TRBV19|.|TRBJ2-7|many
CASSLRDGTYEQYF
TGTGCCAGTAGTCTCCGGGACGGGACCTACGAGCAGTACTTC
>TRBV2|TRBD2|TRBJ2-5|few
CASSFFQLAGTETQYF
TGTGCCAGCAGTTTCTTCCAACTAGCGGGCACGGAGACCCAGTACTTC
>TRBV18|TRBD1|TRBJ1-5|.
CASSPSGTGDWSNQPQHF
TGTGCCAGCTCACCATCGGGGACAGGGGATTGGAGCAATCAGCCCCAGCATTTT
>TRBV20-1|TRBD1|TRBJ1-1|few
CSAEPQGQQITEAFF
TGCAGTGCGGAGCCACAGGGGCAACAAATCACTGAAGCTTTCTTT
>TRBV11-2|.|TRBJ2-5|.
CASSVEGFRETQYF
TGTGCCAGCAGCGTAGAGGGTTTCCGAGAGACCCAGTACTTC
>TRBV4-3|.|TRBJ2-7|.
CASSQESRGAGDYEQYF
TGCGCCAGCAGCCAAGAAAGTCGGGGGGCAGGGGACTACGAGCAGTACTTC
>TRBV9|.|TRBJ2-7|.
CASSGDPPYAQSF
TGTGCCAGCAGCGGGGACCCGCCCTACGCGCAGTCCTTC
>TRBV12-3/TRBV12-4|TRBD2|TRBJ2-5|.
CATRGGGNQETQYF
TGTGCCACCCGGGGGGGGGGGAACCAAGAGACCCAGTACTTC
>TRBV20-1|TRBD2|TRBJ2-3|.
CSASLGTSGPIRGDTQYF
TGCAGTGCTAGCCTCGGGACTAGCGGACCCATCCGGGGAGATACGCAGTATTTT
>TRBV4-3|TRBD1|TRBJ2-7|.
CASSQDLGQGAYEQYF
TGCGCCAGCAGCCAAGATCTTGGACAGGGGGCTTACGAGCAGTACTTC
>TRBV7-9|TRBD1|TRBJ2-7|few
CASSLVGTVYEQYF
TGTGCCAGCAGCTTAGTAGGGACAGTCTACGAGCAGTACTTC
>TRBV6-5|.|TRBJ2-5|many
CASSSAGQPQETQYF
TGTGCCAGCAGTTCAGCGGGACAGCCCCAAGAGACCCAGTACTTC
>TRBV30|TRBD1|TRBJ2-3|.
CAWGNTGVGTDTQYF
TGTGCCTGGGGTAACACAGGGGTTGGCACAGATACGCAGTATTTT
>TRBV29-1|TRBD2|TRBJ2-1|.
CSVLERGFKFF
TGCAGCGTTCTGGAGCGGGGGTTTAAGTTCTTC
>TRBV20-1|TRBD1|TRBJ2-7|few
CSARVGGQGYEQYF
TGCAGTGCTAGAGTTGGAGGACAGGGCTACGAGCAGTACTTC
>TRBV4-3|.|TRBJ2-7|.
CASSQDVGRVHEQYF
TGCGCCAGCAGCCAAGATGTTGGCCGTGTCCACGAGCAGTACTTC
>TRBV29-1|.|TRBJ2-2|few
CSVALGGGIGELFF
TGCAGCGTTGCTTTGGGGGGAGGAATCGGGGAGCTGTTTTTT
>TRBV11-2|TRBD2|TRBJ2-7|few
CASGPGLAPYEQYF
TGTGCCAGCGGCCCGGGACTAGCGCCATACGAGCAGTACTTC
>TRBV6-2/TRBV6-3|TRBD2|TRBJ2-7|.
CASKLAGGWKHEQYF
TGTGCCAGCAAGCTAGCGGGAGGGTGGAAGCACGAGCAGTACTTC
>TRBV7-9|.|TRBJ2-5|.
CASSYLETQYF
TGTGCCAGCAGCTATCTCGAGACCCAGTACTTC
>TRBV20-1|TRBD1|TRBJ2-7|few
CSVLGQGDEQYF
TGCAGTGTACTCGGACAGGGCGACGAGCAGTACTTC
>TRBV6-2/TRBV6-3|TRBD2|TRBJ2-1|.
CASSFGLAEYNEQFF
TGTGCCAGCAGTTTCGGGCTAGCGGAATACAATGAGCAGTTCTTC
>TRBV6-5|TRBD1|TRBJ2-7|many
CASRAGQGTYEQYF
TGTGCCAGCAGAGCGGGACAGGGGACCTACGAGCAGTACTTC
>TRBV7-2|.|TRBJ2-7|.
CASSARSPYEQYF
TGTGCCAGCAGCGCACGTAGTCCCTACGAGCAGTACTTC
>TRBV11-2|TRBD1|TRBJ1-1|few
CASRRQGWETEAFF
TGTGCCAGCAGGCGACAGGGTTGGGAGACTGAAGCTTTCTTT